These 16 T cell receptor beta chains originate from one sample sequenced in a study of control samples from healthy donors and cancer patients. Sequencing used immunoSEQ multiplex PCR; TCRdb keeps in-frame clones, though not all of them. Of 130,000 or so clones in the sample, nearly 90% are singletons; the top ten hold roughly 3.4%. Sequencing was performed on blood. The origin of the receptors is a man aged 50-60 years in good health.

The V and J genes are TRBV7-3 and TRBJ2-6; 7 nucleotides line up with TRBD1. The germline gives CDR1 SGHTA, CDR2 FQGTGA. The CDR3 sequence is 18 residues long. V lost 4 bases to trimming and J lost 0 bases; unmatched junction nucleotides: 9. CDR3 bases: TGTGCCAGCAGCTCTCTAGACAGGGAAGACTCTGGGGCCAACGTCCTGACTTTC. This gives the protein CASSSLDREDSGANVLTF.

V gene TRBV28 combines with J gene TRBJ1-1; unclear D gene. The V end was cut by 7 bases, the J end by 1 base, with 7 bases between. Per germline, CDR1 MDHEN and CDR2 SYDVKM. CDR3 length: 12 amino acids. CDR3 loop: CASITGNTEAFF. The CDR3 DNA is TGTGCCAGCATCACTGGGAACACTGAAGCTTTCTTT.

The rearrangement uses TRBV28 and TRBJ2-7, with 7 bases lining up with TRBD2. CDR3 length: 14 amino acids. In germline, CDR1 is MDHEN, CDR2 SYDVKM. V trimming: 11 bases; J trimming: 3 bases; junction bases outside the gene matches: 13. Written as DNA, the CDR3 is TGTGCCGCCGTGGGGGGGACCCGTGGCTACGAGCAGTACTTC. This translates into CAAVGGTRGYEQYF.

The chain links TRBV7-9 to TRBJ2-7; 7 nucleotides align to TRBD1. Germline CDR1 and CDR2: SEHNR and FQNEAQ (reference sequence). The CDR3 consists of 15 residues. V lost 5 bases and J lost 0; bases outside the gene matches: 7. CDR3 nucleotides: TGTGCCAGCAGCCCCACCCGGGACAGCTCCTACGAGCAGTACTTC. Residues: CASSPTRDSSYEQYF.

The chain has TRBV15 and TRBJ1-1; no reliable D call. The CDR3 covers 15 residues. Trimming left V 1 base short and J 5 bases short, with 14 bases between. Germline assignment: CDR1 LNHNV and CDR2 YYDKDF (reference sequence). The CDR3 spells CATSRVRGSVTEAFF. The DNA for the CDR3 is TGTGCCACCAGCAGAGTTCGGGGATCGGTAACTGAAGCTTTCTTT.

The V and J genes are TRBV28 and TRBJ1-6, with 9 bases identical to TRBD1. This CDR3 has 15 residues. Germline V gives CDR1 MDHEN, CDR2 SYDVKM. V was pared by 4 bases and J by 9 bases, with 7 bases of the junction left unmatched. The CDR3 DNA sequence: TGTGCCAGCAGTTATACAGGGGGCCTGGGTTCACCCCTCCACTTT. Translation: CASSYTGGLGSPLHF. The whole variable domain, filled in from reference TRBV28 and TRBJ1-6, reads DVKVTQSSRYLVKRTGEKVFLECVQDMDHENMFWYRQDPGLGLRLIYFSYDVKMKEKGDIPEGYSVSREKKERFSLILESASTNQTSMYLCASSYTGGLGSPLHFGNGTRLTVT.

The chain couples TRBV2 to TRBJ2-3; D tentatively fits TRBD1 or TRBD2 (6 bases each). Germline values: CDR1 SNHLY, CDR2 FYNNEI. The V and J ends lost 8 bases and 2 bases respectively, with 14 bases between them. This CDR3 spans 14 amino acids. CDR3: CASVEGQLTDTQYF. Written as DNA, the CDR3 is TGTGCCAGCGTGGAGGGACAACTCACAGATACGCAGTATTTT.

V usage is TRBV3-1 (or the pseudogene TRBV3-2) and J usage is TRBJ1-3; 8 bases agree with TRBD1. Germline values: CDR1 LGHDT, CDR2 YNNKEL (reference sequence). Unmatched junction bases numbered 7, after V lost 4 bases and J lost 8 bases. The CDR3 extends over 14 amino acids. For the CDR3, the DNA is TGTGCCAGCAGCCGAGGGACAGGAGGGGACACCATATATTTT. It specifies CASSRGTGGDTIYF.

The genes are TRBV5-1 and TRBJ2-5; no reliable D call. The germline V and J ends were trimmed by 5 bases and 4 bases, with 12 bases remaining between them. The germline V gene encodes CDR1 SGHRS and CDR2 YFSETQ. The CDR3 is 13 amino acids. The CDR3 sequence is CASSFSVIETQYF. In nucleotides, the CDR3 is TGCGCCAGCAGTTTTTCGGTTATAGAGACCCAGTACTTC.

This chain joins TRBV5-1 and TRBJ2-7; the match to TRBD2 covers 7 bases. The germline V gene encodes CDR1 SGHRS and CDR2 YFSETQ. V shed 5 bases and J 0 bases; nucleotides not matched to a gene: 2. The CDR3 covers 13 residues. CDR3 in DNA: TGCGCCAGCAGTCGGGGGGTCTCCTACGAGCAGTACTTC. Protein product: CASSRGVSYEQYF.

The V call is TRBV6-5, the J call TRBJ2-5; 7 nucleotides line up with TRBD2. Germline trimming cut 6 bases from V and 7 bases from J; bases unmatched to any gene: 11. This CDR3 spans 14 amino acids. Germline V gene lookup returns CDR1 MNHEY and CDR2 SVGAGI. The CDR3 region has the DNA TGTGCCAGCAGAACCGGGACTAACCCTGGGACCCAGTACTTC. Translating gives CASRTGTNPGTQYF.

J is TRBJ2-5 and V is TRBV6-5; D ambiguous. CDR3 length: 15 amino acids. Germline CDR1 MNHEY, CDR2 SVGAGI. Deletions cut 0 bases from V and 4 bases from J, with 12 bases between. The CDR3 region is CASSYSGQPGETQYF. In DNA, the CDR3 is TGTGCCAGCAGTTACTCTGGCCAACCAGGAGAGACCCAGTACTTC.

The chain has TRBV5-4 and TRBJ1-1; D unclear. CDR1 is SGHNT, CDR2 YYREEE, per germline (reference sequence). The CDR3 spans 12 residues. V lost 0 bases and J 7 bases, leaving 7 bases between the germline ends. CDR3 loop: CASSLERNEAFF. The CDR3 region has the DNA TGTGCCAGCAGCTTGGAAAGGAATGAAGCTTTCTTT.

The CDR3 spells CSASAGRTEAFF. DNA for the CDR3: TGCAGTGCTAGTGCTGGGCGGACTGAAGCTTTCTTT. The chain links TRBV20-1 to TRBJ1-1; no definite D call. The CDR3 sequence is 12 residues long. Germline V lookup: CDR1 DFQATT, CDR2 SNEGSKA (reference sequence). The V gene lost 3 bases and the J gene lost 5 bases, with 10 bases spanning the gap.

The chain couples TRBV7-3 to TRBJ2-5; TRBD2 matches at 9 bases. Germline V gives CDR1 SGHTA, CDR2 FQGTGA. The J segment lost 1 base and the V segment lost 5 bases, leaving 5 bases of the junction unmatched. The CDR3 runs 15 residues. CDR3 sequence reads: CASSPSGGSQETQYF. The CDR3 nucleotides are TGTGCCAGCAGCCCAAGCGGGGGGAGCCAAGAGACCCAGTACTTC.

The chain couples TRBV29-1 to TRBJ2-2; 9 bases match TRBD1. Germline V gives CDR1 SQVTM, CDR2 ANQGSEA. This CDR3 comprises 14 residues. Trimming removed 6 bases from V and 5 bases from J; junction bases left unmatched: 7. The DNA of the CDR3 is TGCAGCGTCATGGGACAGGGAATGACCGGGGAGCTGTTTTTT. This translates into CSVMGQGMTGELFF.